These 3 T cell receptor beta chains share one sample of origin, sequenced in a study of PD-1 blockade in classical Hodgkin lymphoma. As to time point: newly diagnosed, previously untreated cHL patient sample. Magnetic negative selection purified CD4+ T cells from thawed PBMCs. Sequencing used immunoSEQ multiplex PCR; TCRdb keeps in-frame clones, though not all of them. The table records 15,000 to 17,000 clones, approximately 86% of them present only once. The material sequenced was CD4+ T cells from blood. All receptors come from a human donor with classical Hodgkin lymphoma.

This sequence joins TRBV11-3 and TRBJ1-5; 8 bases align to TRBD1. The CDR3 is 15 amino acids. Trimming at V came to 5 bases and at J to 4 bases, leaving 7 bases not matched to a gene. Germline assignment: CDR1 SGHNT and CDR2 YENEEA. CDR3 nucleotides: TGTGCCAGCAGCGAAGCAGGGGGCTTTAATCAGCCCCAGCATTTT. Amino acid sequence: CASSEAGGFNQPQHF.

The rearrangement joins TRBV5-1 to TRBJ2-3, with D unresolved. CDR1 and CDR2 from the germline V gene are SGHRS and YFSETQ. V gave up 5 bases and J gave up 0 bases, with 10 bases separating them. The CDR3 extends over 14 amino acids. The CDR3: CASRMDPSTDTQYF. DNA for the CDR3: TGCGCCAGCAGGATGGACCCCAGCACAGATACGCAGTATTTT.

The V gene is TRBV18, the J gene TRBJ2-5, with TRBD2 matching 7 bases. The J call is uncertain, as TRBJ2-7 better fits the DNA end. Germline loops: CDR1 KGHSH, CDR2 LQKENI. This CDR3 contains 16 residues. The CDR3 DNA is TGTGCCAGCTCACCTGGACGGGGGGTTGGGAGATACGAGCAGTACTTC. This encodes CASSPGRGVGRYEQYF.